These T cell receptor beta chains were read from a single sample in a study of blood T cell repertoires in COVID-19. Data came from immunoSEQ multiplex PCR; TCRdb stores just in-frame clones and leaves some out. The sample shows some 250,000 clones, about four fifths of them seen only once. Sequencing was carried out using peripheral blood. These TCRs come from a man younger than 40 who had recovered from COVID-19. Both conserved end residues are part of each CDR3. Fields, in order: clone size, D gene, J gene, V gene, CDR3 DNA, CDR3 protein. D genes are given only for firm matches. Only some rows state a clone size, as once, few, many or a class for expanded clones.

>.|.|TRBJ2-7|TRBV7-9
TGTGCCAGCAGCTCCCCCGGGGACGAGCAGTACTTC
CASSSPGDEQYF
>.|TRBD1|TRBJ1-2|TRBV12-3/TRBV12-4
TGTGCCAGCAGTCCGGGACAGAAGAATGGCTACACCTTC
CASSPGQKNGYTF
>few|TRBD1|TRBJ2-1|TRBV5-1
TGCGCCAGCAGCTTGGGAGGACAGGGGAAATACAATGAGCAGTTCTTC
CASSLGGQGKYNEQFF
>.|TRBD1|TRBJ2-3|TRBV19
TGTGCCAGTAGTATGGGGACAGGGGGTTCTACGCAGTATTTT
CASSMGTGGSTQYF
>.|TRBD1|TRBJ1-4|TRBV19
TGTGCCAGTGCGGACAGGGGGCATGTAAAACTGTTTTTT
CASADRGHVKLFF
>.|.|TRBJ1-2|TRBV5-5
TGTGCCAGCAGCCCTAGCCCATATGGCTACACCTTC
CASSPSPYGYTF
>.|.|TRBJ2-7|TRBV2
TGTGCCAGCAGGGGACATCCCGAGGGCTACGAGCAGTACTTC
CASRGHPEGYEQYF
>.|TRBD1|TRBJ1-2|TRBV28
TGTGCCAGCATCGGCAGGGGGGCAGCTAACTATGGCTACACCTTC
CASIGRGAANYGYTF
>once|TRBD2|TRBJ2-3|TRBV5-6
TGTGCCAGCAGCTTCGGGACTAGCGGGGGGCGCGGGACAGATACGCAGTATTTT
CASSFGTSGGRGTDTQYF
>.|TRBD1|TRBJ2-1|TRBV5-1
TGCGCCAGCAGCTGGAGCACAGGGGGTTCCTACAATGAGCAGTTCTTC
CASSWSTGGSYNEQFF
>.|.|TRBJ1-4|TRBV4-2
TGTGCCAGCAAGCCGGGGGGGGTCGAAAAACTGTTTTTT
CASKPGGVEKLFF
>.|.|TRBJ1-1|TRBV28
TGTGCCAGCAGTTCTAACGCCGGGACTTTCTTT
CASSSNAGTFF
>.|.|TRBJ2-7|TRBV7-2
TGTGCCAGCAGCTCCTCAGAGGGTGGTCCCTACGAGCAGTACTTC
CASSSSEGGPYEQYF
>.|TRBD2|TRBJ2-2|TRBV7-6
TGTGCCAGCAGCCCCTCGTCTAGCGGCATTACCGGGGAGCTGTTTTTT
CASSPSSSGITGELFF
>.|TRBD2|TRBJ2-3|TRBV19
TGTGCCAGTAGTATAGCCACGGGACTAGCTTCTGGCACAGATACGCAGTATTTT
CASSIATGLASGTDTQYF
>.|TRBD1|TRBJ2-5|TRBV5-1
TGCGCCAGCAGCACACCGGACAGGGAGGAGACCCAGTACTTC
CASSTPDREETQYF
>.|TRBD1|TRBJ2-6|TRBV5-4
TGTGCCAGCAGCAAACCGGGACAGGGAACTGGGGCCAACGTCCTGACTTTC
CASSKPGQGTGANVLTF
>.|TRBD2|TRBJ2-3|TRBV20-1
TGCAGTGCTAGTCGGACTAGCGGGGGACCAAGCACAGATACGCAGTATTTT
CSASRTSGGPSTDTQYF
>.|.|TRBJ2-4|TRBV5-1
TGCGCCAGCAGCTTGGACAGGGTTAACATTCAGTACTTC
CASSLDRVNIQYF
>.|.|TRBJ1-5|TRBV2
TGTGCCAGCAGTGAAGGCCCCGGGACTCCTAATCAGCCCCAGCATTTT
CASSEGPGTPNQPQHF
>.|.|TRBJ1-2|TRBV27
TGTGCCAGCAGTCACCCAGGAGTAGGGGCAGGTGGCTACACCTTC
CASSHPGVGAGGYTF
>.|.|TRBJ2-2|TRBV11-1
TGTGCCAGCACCCCGGCAGGAGGGGCCGGGGAGCTGTTTTTT
CASTPAGGAGELFF